This T cell receptor (beta chain) emerged from a study of shared clonotypes between healthy human individuals. Study-level results: Since donors were few, the genetic and exposure-history diversity represented was limited.

Sequencing was performed with immunoSEQ multiplex PCR; in TCRdb, only in-frame clones are kept and a portion is missing. The profile shows about 480,000 clones, around 79% of them singletons. Researchers drew on tens of millions of PBMCs for genomic DNA from unsorted samples. A note on this clone: Its cognate antigen is unknown.

The CDR3 has 14 residues. Per the germline V gene, CDR1 is KGHSH and CDR2 is LQKENI. The germline V and J ends were trimmed by 8 bases and 5 bases, with 16 bases remaining between them. This TCR came from a woman in her thirties or forties in good health. Some clones in this sample may be carry-over from other donors' samples. The rearrangement uses TRBV18 and TRBJ2-1, with D possibly matching TRBD2 (5 bases). Input material: PBMCs. The CDR3 spells CASTRGQANNEQFF. The DNA of the CDR3 is TGTGCCAGCACGCGAGGGCAGGCGAACAATGAGCAGTTCTTC.